Included here is one TCR beta chain sequence, with context. There is no known antigen for this receptor. There are no base qualities to consult, and no much larger clone falls within one base. The data belong to a study of blood T cell repertoires in COVID-19 (dated by TCRdb to the early 2020s). With regard to the full study: The collaborator samples originated in the United States, Italy and Spain and spanned the acute and convalescent phases of COVID-19. The material from the prospective study consisted of cDNA or gDNA derived from T cells, B-cell-depleted T cells, or PBMCs. Deeply sampled blood TCRbeta repertoires from subjects exposed to, actively infected with, or recovered from COVID-19 were included in the dataset. A freely available public database, intended as a resource for researchers studying the immune response to SARS-CoV-2, is where the repertoires were released. Samples came from the ongoing ImmuneRACE study (first 160 participants) plus 1,254 subjects from 6 global collaborators. A de-identified subject ID, COVID-19 status, age in years and sex were almost always included in the sample metadata. Where HLA class I and class II types were available, the types were taken from metadata supplied by the sample provider, not from assay-based typing. Results and caveats for the whole study, not just this receptor: How much clinical and demographic metadata was included differed by source and by participant, and the metadata was provided uncurated.

The immunoSEQ Assay, a bias-controlled multiplex PCR, was used to amplify TCRbeta CDR3 regions from genomic DNA. The source study handled its data this way. The number of nucleated cells in each sample was estimated from the amplification of reference gene primers within the assay. Sequence reads were collapsed and filtered to measure the absolute abundance of every unique TCRbeta CDR3 rearrangement. For each sample, productive Simpson clonality was calculated as the square root of Simpson's diversity index over productive rearrangements. Sourced from immuneACCESS, this table was stored by TCRdb with only in-frame sequences that have V and J called. A share of the clones is absent; for the studies checked, an unresolved V gene accounts for under half, and the remainder has no known explanation. V, J and clone size reflect that table, while D and trimming were determined from the DNA. For this sample there are roughly 290,000 clones; around 85% appear just once. In total, the top ten clones hold around 2.1% of the sample.

A second Seattle source provided samples from volunteer blood donors who had recovered from COVID-19. Whole blood was collected in K2EDTA tubes by collaborating institutions according to the institutions' own protocols. Collaborator samples were shipped for TCRbeta analysis as frozen whole blood, isolated PBMCs, or DNA extracted from either sample type. According to the germline V gene (reference sequence), CDR1 reads SEHNR and CDR2 reads FQNEAQ. CDR3 length: 15 amino acids, cysteine to phenylalanine. Only CDR3 DNA is held: 45 bases, read in frame from base 1. Compared with germline, V lacks 4 bases and J lacks 4 bases; bases without a gene match: 8.

The V gene is TRBV7-9 and the J gene is TRBJ1-2, and 8 junction bases match TRBD1. Sequenced sample: peripheral blood. The clonotype originates from a woman in her 30s who had recovered from COVID-19. CDR3 region: CASSSGQGGPYGYTF. At the DNA level, the sequence is TGTGCCAGCAGCTCCGGACAGGGAGGCCCCTATGGCTACACCTTC.